This passage covers 19 T cell receptor beta chains from one sample sequenced in a study of spatial heterogeneity in lung cancer (dated 2019 in TCRdb). Library preparation was by 5' RACE. Sequencing instrument: NextSeq 500. TCRdb reprocessing: public reads trimmed at Q25 with fastp, clones called with MiXCR, in-frame beta chains kept. Each CDR3 protein gets just one entry, which takes the most common genes and DNA from the rows behind it. The sample table shows about 85,000 distinct CDR3 sequences, and approximately 20% are seen once. The ten largest clones capture about 6.8% of the sample. According to the study, the label for this sample's time point signals: sample taken at primary tumor resection. Without any cell sorting, TCR sequencing was performed on whole RNA extracted either from tumor and nontumor lung tissue or from cryopreserved PBMC samples. The input for sequencing was PBMCs, taken at surgery. Receptors originate from a male donor with early-stage non-small cell lung cancer.

A few counts support this clonotype. This chain joins TRBV5-1 and TRBJ1-1; D ambiguous. Trimming cost V 0 bases and J 1 base, with 7 bases left between them. CDR1 and CDR2 from the germline V gene are SGHRS and YFSETQ. The CDR3 runs to 14 residues. The CDR3 DNA reads as TGCGCCAGCAGCTTGGATCCGGGGAACACTGAAGCTTTCTTT. Protein sequence: CASSLDPGNTEAFF.

CDR3 sequence (DNA): TGTGCCAGCAGCGTAGAACTAGCGGTGAGCACAGATACGCAGTATTTT. Protein: CASSVELAVSTDTQYF. V is TRBV9 and J is TRBJ2-3; 8 bases agree with TRBD2. The CDR3 consists of 16 residues. V lost 0 bases and J lost 0; bases outside the gene matches: 3. The germline gives CDR1 SGDLS, CDR2 YYNGEE.

This CDR3 is CASSQPTSSYEQYF. Here the CDR3 DNA reads TGTGCCAGCAGTCAGCCGACAAGCTCCTACGAGCAGTACTTC. The V gene is TRBV6-2 or TRBV6-3, the J gene TRBJ2-7, with D unresolved. V lost 5 bases, J lost 0 bases, and 11 bases lay in between. There are 14 residues in the CDR3. Germline V gene data show CDR1 as MNHEY and CDR2 as SVGEGT.

This clonotype was counted only a few times. The chain is built from TRBV5-1 and TRBJ2-7; D remains ambiguous. Germline-derived CDR1 and CDR2 are SGHRS and YFSETQ. Trimming took off 0 bases at V and 0 bases at J, with 10 bases between the two ends. This CDR3 spans 15 amino acids. CDR3 DNA: TGCGCCAGCAGCTTGGGGGCTAGGAGCTCCTACGAGCAGTACTTC. Translation gives CASSLGARSSYEQYF.

This clonotype was found many times. The chain combines TRBV7-6 with TRBJ2-7; possible D gene TRBD1, 5 bases. Germline V gives CDR1 SGHVS, CDR2 FNYEAQ. The ends were cut back, 3 bases at V and 1 base at J, with 7 bases in the middle. This CDR3 is built from 13 residues. CDR3 coding DNA: TGTGCCAGCAGCTTCCAGGGTTCCTACGAGCAGTACTTC. Its translation is CASSFQGSYEQYF.

This chain links TRBV11-2 with TRBJ1-4; TRBD1 matches 7 bases. V was pared by 5 bases and J by 5 bases, with 8 bases of the junction left unmatched. Germline values: CDR1 SGHAT, CDR2 FQNNGV. There are 15 residues in the CDR3. CDR3 in DNA: TGTGCCAGCAGCACCCGACAGGGCCGGAATGAAAAACTGTTTTTT. Protein sequence: CASSTRQGRNEKLFF.

This clonotype came up a few times. The chain links TRBV7-9 to TRBJ1-2; 7 nucleotides match TRBD1. Germline lookup yields CDR1 SEHNR and CDR2 FQNEAQ (reference sequence). After removal of 4 bases from V and 3 bases from J, the junction contained 8 bases not matched to a gene. The CDR3 runs to 15 residues. CDR3 nucleotides: TGTGCCAGCAGCTCGACAGGGTTAGGCTACTATGGCTACACCTTC. This sequence encodes CASSSTGLGYYGYTF. The whole variable domain, filled in from reference TRBV7-9 and TRBJ1-2, reads DTGVSQNPRHKITKRGQNVTFRCDPISEHNRLYWYRQTLGQGPEFLTYFQNEAQLEKSRLLSDRFSAERPKGSFSTLEIQRTEQGDSAMYLCASSSTGLGYYGYTFGSGTRLTVV.

This clonotype was seen just once. The chain is built from TRBV14 and TRBJ1-2, with unresolved D. There are 14 residues in the CDR3. V was pared by 2 bases and J by 4 bases, with 11 bases between. CDR1 and CDR2 (germline): SGHDN, FVKESK. The CDR3 sequence: CASSQSLPGYGYTF. The CDR3, as DNA: TGTGCCAGCAGCCAATCCCTCCCCGGCTATGGCTACACCTTC.

This clonotype has a handful of counts. This rearrangement joins TRBV3-1 to TRBJ1-1; D is uncertain. Between the trimmed V and J ends, which lost 4 bases and 1 base, there was a span of 7 bases. CDR3 size: 13 residues. Germline V lookup: CDR1 LGHDT, CDR2 YNNKEL (reference sequence). The CDR3 sequence: CASSPFGNTEAFF. The CDR3 DNA reads TGTGCCAGCAGCCCCTTTGGGAACACTGAAGCTTTCTTT.

A few counts support this clonotype. This chain uses TRBV7-9 with TRBJ1-5, with a weak D call TRBD1 (5 bases). V was clipped by 4 bases and J by 1 base, with 8 bases between them. The CDR3 covers 14 residues. CDR1 and CDR2 from the germline V gene are SEHNR and FQNEAQ (reference sequence). The CDR3 loop is CASSSEGSNQPQHF. CDR3 nucleotides: TGTGCCAGCAGCTCGGAGGGGAGCAATCAGCCCCAGCATTTT.

This clonotype was detected a few times. The chain employs TRBV6-1 and TRBJ1-1; D is unresolved. This CDR3 is 11 amino acids long. The V end lost 2 bases, the J end lost 4 bases, and 2 bases lay between the germline ends. CDR1 is MNHNS, CDR2 SASEGT, per germline. CDR3 sequence: CASSEFTEAFF. The CDR3 bases are TGTGCCAGCAGTGAATTCACTGAAGCTTTCTTT.

This clonotype was detected a few times. This chain connects TRBV6-2 or TRBV6-3 to TRBJ2-3, with TRBD1 matching 8 bases. The CDR3 sequence is 14 residues long. Germline CDR1 MNHEY, CDR2 SVGEGT. Germline trimming cut 6 bases from V and 5 bases from J; bases unmatched to any gene: 7. In nucleotides, the CDR3 is TGTGCCAGCAGCCGTGGACAGGGTGGAGATACGCAGTATTTT. This gives the protein CASSRGQGGDTQYF.

The chain combines TRBV30 with TRBJ2-4, with 8 positions matching TRBD1. The CDR3 runs to 14 residues. V lost 0 bases, J lost 5 bases, and 3 bases stayed unmatched. Germline-derived CDR1 and CDR2 are GTSNPN and SVGIG (reference sequence). This chain's CDR3 is CAWSVQGGENIQYF. As DNA, the CDR3 is TGTGCCTGGAGTGTACAGGGGGGTGAAAACATTCAGTACTTC. The full variable domain, completed using reference TRBV30 and TRBJ2-4, is SQTIHQWPATLVQPVGSPLSLECTVEGTSNPNLYWYRQAAGRGLQLLFYSVGIGQISSEVPQNLSASRPQDRQFILSSKKLLLSDSGFYLCAWSVQGGENIQYFGAGTRLSVL.

The sample holds a few counts of this clonotype. The chain links TRBV6-2 or TRBV6-3 to TRBJ1-1; 10 nucleotides match TRBD1. Looked up from germline, CDR1 is MNHEY and CDR2 is SVGEGT. This CDR3 spans 14 amino acids. J gave up 5 bases and V 5 bases, and 5 bases lay outside the gene matches. The CDR3 DNA is TGTGCCAGCAGTCGACAGGGGGCAGGGACTGAAGCTTTCTTT. It encodes CASSRQGAGTEAFF.

This chain joins TRBV11-2 and TRBJ2-6; no clear D. V was shortened by 0 bases and J by 4 bases, with 7 bases between the two germline ends. The CDR3 length is 15 residues. The germline gives CDR1 SGHAT, CDR2 FQNNGV. The DNA of the CDR3 is TGTGCCAGCAGCTTAGACCAGTGGGGGGCCAACGTCCTGACTTTC. It yields the protein CASSLDQWGANVLTF. The complete variable domain, with remaining parts taken from reference TRBV11-2 and TRBJ2-6, reads EAGVAQSPRYKIIEKRQSVAFWCNPISGHATLYWYQQILGQGPKLLIQFQNNGVVDDSQLPKDRFSAERLKGVDSTLKIQPAKLEDSAVYLCASSLDQWGANVLTFGAGSRLTVL.

This chain joins TRBV20-1 and TRBJ1-5; 8 bases map to TRBD1. This CDR3 is 15 amino acids long. The V and J ends lost 1 base and 6 bases, in that order; junction bases with no gene match: 8. Germline CDR1 DFQATT, CDR2 SNEGSKA (reference sequence). The CDR3 region is CSARARDRLAQPQHF. CDR3 nucleotide sequence: TGCAGTGCTAGAGCCCGGGACAGGTTAGCTCAGCCCCAGCATTTT.

The table lists this clonotype with a count of one. V and J are TRBV5-1 and TRBJ2-7, with 9 positions matching TRBD1. This CDR3 is 15 amino acids long. Germline V lookup: CDR1 SGHRS, CDR2 YFSETQ. V lost 4 bases and J lost 3; bases outside the gene matches: 8. CDR3 coding DNA: TGCGCCAGCAGCGACGCCAGACAGGGGGGCTACGAGCAGTACTTC. Translated: CASSDARQGGYEQYF.

The chain links TRBV7-9 to TRBJ2-2; D gene unclear. CDR3 length: 12 amino acids. V was shortened by 6 bases and J by 6 bases, with 8 bases between the two germline ends. The germline V gene has CDR1 SEHNR and CDR2 FQNEAQ (reference sequence). CDR3 protein: CASSYAPGELFF. The CDR3 nucleotides are TGTGCCAGCAGTTACGCCCCCGGGGAGCTGTTTTTT.

The chain links TRBV29-1 to TRBJ2-7; D possibly corresponds to TRBD1 (7 bases). The CDR3 loop spans 14 amino acids. Germline loops: CDR1 SQVTM, CDR2 ANQGSEA. V lost 6 bases to trimming and J lost 2 bases, with 17 bases between them. CDR3 loop: CSVAGQPSPYEQYF. For the CDR3, the DNA is TGCAGCGTGGCGGGACAGCCAAGCCCCTACGAGCAGTACTTC.